The clone carrying this T cell receptor beta chain appeared many times. Its target is not known. The data derive from a study of read filtering for tumor transcriptome and immune sequencing. Turning to the study itself: The cohort had approximately 16 men and approximately 13 women aged about 47 to 80, mean about 66 years. Study results and limitations: Dropping single-read clonotypes raised IR-seq and RNA-seq shared-clonotype correlation.

From approximately 400 ng of RNA, a library with molecular barcoded alpha/delta and beta/gamma adaptors was made. Each CDR3 protein is one row after TCRdb ran MiXCR on the reads. The table includes over 50,000 distinct CDR3 sequences, around 21% detected once. The receptor comes from a donor aged 40 or over with multiple myeloma. Sequencing input: a population of CD138-negative cells sorted from bone marrow.

The CDR3 is CASSSGPDNEQFF. The CDR3 DNA sequence: TGTGCCAGCAGCTCGGGACCAGACAATGAGCAGTTCTTC. V gene TRBV7-8 combines with J gene TRBJ2-1, with D possibly called TRBD1 or TRBD2 (5 bases each). Trimming removed 4 bases from V and 5 bases from J, with 9 bases in between. There are 13 residues in the CDR3. CDR1 and CDR2 from the germline V gene are SGHVS and FQNEAQ. Full variable domain (remainder filled in from reference TRBV7-8 and TRBJ2-1): GAGVSQSPRYKVAKRGQDVALRCDPISGHVSLFWYQQALGQGPEFLTYFQNEAQLDKSGLPSDRFFAERPEGSVSTLKIQRTQQEDSAVYLCASSSGPDNEQFFGPGTRLTVL.